Listed below are T cell receptor beta chains from one sample, sequenced in a study of cytomegalovirus exposure and HLA in healthy donors. Using immunoSEQ multiplex PCR, the repertoire was profiled, and TCRdb retains in-frame clones only, with some absent. Here the sample spans around 91,000 clones, approximately 84% being singletons. Material: PBMCs. These receptors all stem from a man younger than 35 in good health and CMV-seronegative. Each CDR3 is given with its conserved first and last residue. A D gene is named only where the DNA matches it firmly. Not every row has a clone size; where given, it reads once, few, many or a size class.

d_call j_call clone_size v_call cdr3_aa cdr3_nt
- TRBJ1-3 - TRBV19 CASNIGNTIYF TGTGCCAGTAACATTGGAAACACCATATATTTT
- TRBJ2-7 few TRBV19 CASSISRYEQYF TGTGCCAGTAGTATATCCCGCTACGAGCAGTACTTC
TRBD1 TRBJ1-5 - TRBV5-1 CASSLGGFSNQPQHF TGCGCCAGCAGCCTAGGGGGCTTTAGCAATCAGCCCCAGCATTTT
TRBD2 TRBJ2-1 - TRBV15 CATSSGLAGPDEQFF TGTGCCACCAGCAGTGGACTAGCGGGCCCCGATGAGCAGTTCTTC
- TRBJ2-7 once TRBV28 CASSFISYEQYF TGTGCCAGCAGTTTTATATCCTACGAGCAGTACTTC
- TRBJ1-1 few TRBV18 CASSATKDTEAFF TGTGCCAGCTCAGCCACAAAAGACACTGAAGCTTTCTTT
- TRBJ1-4 few TRBV5-1 CASSRDLGATNEKLFF TGCGCCAGCAGCCGAGATCTCGGAGCAACTAATGAAAAACTGTTTTTT
- TRBJ1-1 few TRBV6-1 CASTIRTEAFF TGTGCCAGCACGATCCGAACAGAAGCTTTCTTT
- TRBJ1-1 few TRBV25-1 CASSGGGWLAFF TGTGCCAGCAGTGGGGGGGGATGGCTGGCTTTCTTT
TRBD1 TRBJ1-2 - TRBV5-4 CASSPGQGIYYGYTF TGTGCCAGCAGCCCAGGACAGGGGATTTACTATGGCTACACCTTC
- TRBJ1-2 - TRBV5-5 CASSLGTDYGYTF TGTGCCAGCAGCTTGGGGACAGACTATGGCTACACCTTC
- TRBJ2-7 - TRBV19 CASSQGGASSYEQYF TGTGCCAGTAGTCAAGGGGGGGCAAGCTCCTACGAGCAGTACTTC
TRBD1 TRBJ1-1 - TRBV28 CASSLPGTVGIAFF TGTGCCAGCAGTTTACCCGGGACAGTAGGGATAGCTTTCTTT
- TRBJ2-3 - TRBV10-3 CATALSTNPTDTQYF TGTGCCACCGCCTTGTCGACTAACCCCACAGATACGCAGTATTTT
TRBD1 TRBJ1-2 - TRBV30 CAFTGGRQGYTF TGTGCCTTTACAGGGGGCCGTCAGGGCTACACCTTC
TRBD1 TRBJ2-5 once TRBV9 CASSARDRVRETQYF TGTGCCAGCAGCGCCCGGGACAGGGTGAGGGAGACCCAGTACTTC
TRBD2 TRBJ2-3 - TRBV5-4 CASTRRLAGEADTQYF TGTGCCAGCACCCGAAGACTAGCGGGAGAAGCAGATACGCAGTATTTT
TRBD1 TRBJ1-2 - TRBV19 CASSDRQGGLYGYTF TGTGCCAGTAGTGACAGACAGGGGGGACTCTATGGCTACACCTTC
- TRBJ2-7 - TRBV15 CATSRDSGLVYEQYF TGTGCCACCAGCAGAGACTCCGGACTTGTCTACGAGCAGTACTTC
- TRBJ1-2 few TRBV30 CAWSVLGGGGYTF TGTGCCTGGAGTGTACTAGGGGGGGGAGGCTACACCTTC
- TRBJ2-7 - TRBV6-6 CASRFTGGGLAYEQYF TGTGCCAGCAGATTTACCGGGGGTGGACTGGCCTACGAGCAGTACTTC
TRBD2 TRBJ2-3 - TRBV7-9 CASSLVLADLTDTQYF TGTGCCAGCAGCTTAGTGCTAGCGGACCTCACAGATACGCAGTATTTT
- TRBJ2-7 - TRBV7-6 CASSSLASEQYF TGTGCCAGCAGCTCCTTAGCGAGTGAGCAGTACTTC
- TRBJ1-2 - TRBV6-6 CASGQLLYGYTF TGTGCCAGCGGACAGCTTCTCTATGGCTACACCTTC
- TRBJ2-3 - TRBV11-2 CASSLILRSTDTQYF TGTGCCAGCAGCTTAATTTTGCGGAGCACAGATACGCAGTATTTT
- TRBJ1-2 - TRBV30 CAWRAPGQSLGYTF TGTGCCTGGAGAGCTCCGGGACAAAGCCTCGGCTACACCTTC
- TRBJ1-5 - TRBV20-1 CSATAGQPQHF TGCAGTGCCACAGCCGGTCAGCCCCAGCATTTT
- TRBJ1-5 - TRBV7-3 CASSPGANQPQHF TGTGCCAGCAGCCCAGGGGCCAATCAGCCCCAGCATTTT
TRBD1 TRBJ1-1 - TRBV11-2 CASSPIDRAKAFF TGTGCCAGCAGCCCGATCGACAGGGCGAAAGCTTTCTTT
- TRBJ1-6 few TRBV10-2 CASSPPPGSPLHF TGCGCCAGCAGTCCCCCTCCGGGTTCACCCCTCCACTTT
- TRBJ2-7 - TRBV6-4 CASRRTPRDEQYF TGTGCCAGCAGGAGGACACCTAGGGACGAGCAGTACTTC
TRBD1 TRBJ2-7 - TRBV10-2 CASSEWGQPPEQYF TGCGCCAGCAGTGAGTGGGGACAGCCTCCCGAGCAGTACTTC